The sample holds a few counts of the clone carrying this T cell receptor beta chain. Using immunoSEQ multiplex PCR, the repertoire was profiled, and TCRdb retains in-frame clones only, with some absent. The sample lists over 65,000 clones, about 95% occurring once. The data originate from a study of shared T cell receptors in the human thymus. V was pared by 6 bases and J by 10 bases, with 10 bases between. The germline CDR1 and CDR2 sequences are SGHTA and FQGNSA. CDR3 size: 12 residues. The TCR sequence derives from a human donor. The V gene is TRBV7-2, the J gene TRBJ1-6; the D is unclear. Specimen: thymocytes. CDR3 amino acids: CASSLSGSPLHF. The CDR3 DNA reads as TGTGCCAGCAGTCTCAGTGGCTCACCCCTCCACTTT.